The text below deals with one TCR beta chain. Its antigen is still unknown. Profiled with immunoSEQ multiplex PCR; TCRdb holds only in-frame clones, not every one. The table has 95,000 to 110,000 clones, approximately 88% seen once. These data are taken from a study of T cell responses to AZD1222 COVID-19 vaccine. The overall study: Some second doses came at about 4 weeks and others at about 12 weeks; these were pooled.

Findings and caveats of the study: Clonal diversity was possibly underestimated; the donors were predominantly white British and more often female. Samples come after the peak T cell response, not at day 14.

The clonotype was recovered from an adult in good health. Sequences were derived from peripheral blood, sampled on day 0 of AZD1222 vaccination.

The CDR3 region has the DNA TGTGCCAGCAGCCAAGGTTTTACAGGGGTCCCTGGAAACACCATATATTTT. Its protein is CASSQGFTGVPGNTIYF. This chain joins TRBV3-1 (or the pseudogene TRBV3-2) and TRBJ1-3, with TRBD1 matching 7 bases. The CDR3 runs 17 residues. J was trimmed by 2 bases and V by 1 base; bases with no gene match: 8. The V gene's germline CDR1 is LGHDT and CDR2 YNNKEL (reference sequence).